This T cell receptor beta chain was recorded in a study of Graves' ophthalmopathy and Graves' hyperthyroidism. There are many counts of this clonotype. No antigen is known for it. Hyperthyroidism patients, aged 18 to 65, were newly diagnosed, under 2 months' duration. Between the trimmed V and J ends, which lost 5 bases and 2 bases, there was a span of 10 bases. Germline V CDR1 and CDR2: SGHVS, FQNEAQ. The CDR3 has 13 amino acids. Transcripts of RNA were the source for amplifying TCR beta CDR3 regions. HTBI-primed first-round RT-PCR preceded second-round multiplex PCR. TCRdb reprocessed the multiplex PCR reads via MiXCR and lists one record per CDR3 protein. Of roughly 600,000 distinct CDR3 sequences listed, less than 40% were seen once; the top ten hold about 4.2%. Study outcomes and limitations: Ophthalmopathy and stable hyperthyroidism were discriminated by a 13-signature model, with approximately 88% sensitivity and approximately 78% specificity.

The sequence was obtained from an adult man with Graves' hyperthyroidism. The sequenced material came from peripheral blood or thyroid tissue (not recorded which). The rearrangement links TRBV7-8 to TRBJ2-7, with D perhaps TRBD1 or TRBD2 (5 bases each). CDR3 bases: TGTGCCAGCAGCATGGGACGGACCTACGAGCAGTACTTC. It encodes CASSMGRTYEQYF.